This record covers a single T cell receptor (beta chain). Some clones are missing from TCRdb's copy, which holds only in-frame ones; the method was immunoSEQ multiplex PCR. Here the sample spans 93,000 or so clones, roughly nine tenths being singletons. The data were taken from a study of T cell responses to AZD1222 COVID-19 vaccine. The CDR3 totals 12 residues. Trimming removed 4 bases at V and 9 bases at J, with 12 bases between. Germline-derived CDR1 and CDR2 are SGHDN and FVKESK. This TCR derives from an adult in good health. The chain couples TRBV14 to TRBJ2-5; D is unresolved. The sequences come from peripheral blood, collected on day 0 of AZD1222 vaccination. The CDR3 nucleotides are TGTGCCAGCAGCCGGAGTGATCGTGCCCAGTACTTC. Its translation is CASSRSDRAQYF.